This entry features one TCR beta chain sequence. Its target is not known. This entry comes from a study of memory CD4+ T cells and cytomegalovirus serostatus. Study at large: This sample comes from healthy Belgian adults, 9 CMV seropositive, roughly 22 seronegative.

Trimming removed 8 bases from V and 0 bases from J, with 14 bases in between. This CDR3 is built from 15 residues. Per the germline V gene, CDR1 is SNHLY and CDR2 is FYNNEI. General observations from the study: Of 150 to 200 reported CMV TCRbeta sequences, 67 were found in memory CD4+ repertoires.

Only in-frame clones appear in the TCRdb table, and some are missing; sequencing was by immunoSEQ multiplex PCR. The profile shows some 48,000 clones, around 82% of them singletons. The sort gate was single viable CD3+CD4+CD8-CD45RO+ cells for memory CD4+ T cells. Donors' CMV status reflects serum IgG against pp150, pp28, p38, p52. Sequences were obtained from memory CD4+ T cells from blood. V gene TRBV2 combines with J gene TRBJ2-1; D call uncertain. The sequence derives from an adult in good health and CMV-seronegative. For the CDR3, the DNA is TGTGCCAGCGCCTCTATGGGCGGCTCCTACAATGAGCAGTTCTTC. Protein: CASASMGGSYNEQFF.